The 31 T cell receptor beta chains given below trace back to one sample, sequenced in a study of CD8+CD57+ T cells in acquired aplastic anemia. The study profiled TCR beta VDJ and CDR3 using genomic DNA as template. TCRdb passed the reads through MiXCR, listing each CDR3 protein once. The profile shows 100,000 to 120,000 distinct CDR3 sequences, approximately 48% of them singletons. The sequenced sample consisted of sorted CD4+, CD8+, or CD8+CD57+ T cells (not recorded which) from PBMCs. All receptors derive from a human donor in good health, serving as a control.

The rearrangement joins TRBV30 to TRBJ1-2; no clear D gene. V was trimmed by 3 bases and J by 1 base, leaving 9 bases between them. Looked up from germline, CDR1 is GTSNPN and CDR2 is SVGIG (reference sequence). The CDR3 has 13 residues. CDR3 sequence (DNA): TGTGCCTGGAGCCAGTGGATTAACTATGGCTACACCTTC. This encodes CAWSQWINYGYTF.

This clonotype was seen ten or more times. The chain joins TRBV20-1 to TRBJ2-6; D is unresolved. V lost 0 bases, J lost 0 bases, and 15 bases lay in between. Germline V lookup: CDR1 DFQATT, CDR2 SNEGSKA (reference sequence). The CDR3 contains 18 residues. CDR3 protein: CSARDPSLPISGANVLTF. The CDR3 DNA reads as TGCAGTGCTAGAGATCCCAGTCTCCCGATCTCTGGGGCCAACGTCCTGACTTTC.

The table lists this clonotype with many counts. The J gene is TRBJ2-6, the V gene TRBV9; D unresolved. V gave up 3 bases and J gave up 4 bases, with 8 bases separating them. CDR3 length: 14 residues. CDR1 and CDR2 from the germline V gene are SGDLS and YYNGEE. The CDR3 coding sequence is TGTGCCAGCAGCGGAGGTTCCGGGGCCAACGTCCTGACTTTC. The encoded protein is CASSGGSGANVLTF.

V is TRBV15 and J is TRBJ1-2, with 10 bases identical to TRBD1. Germline-derived CDR1 and CDR2 are LNHNV and YYDKDF (reference sequence). The CDR3 spans 14 residues. V trimming: 6 bases; J trimming: 4 bases; junction bases outside the gene matches: 5. The CDR3 sequence: CATSRQGASYGYTF. The CDR3 nucleotides read TGTGCCACCAGTAGACAGGGGGCGAGCTATGGCTACACCTTC.

This chain joins TRBV10-1 and TRBJ1-6; no definite D call. The CDR3 is made up of 13 amino acids. V was cut by 0 bases and J by 11 bases, with 8 bases left in between. Germline assignment: CDR1 WNHNN and CDR2 SYGVQD (reference sequence). This chain's CDR3 is CASSESPGTPLHF. CDR3 nucleotide sequence: TGCGCCAGCAGTGAGTCTCCCGGGACACCCCTCCACTTT.

The rearrangement uses TRBV2 and TRBJ1-5, with 10 bases identical to TRBD1. Per the germline V gene, CDR1 is SNHLY and CDR2 is FYNNEI. This CDR3 is built from 15 residues. The J segment lost 1 base and the V segment lost 6 bases, leaving 3 bases of the junction unmatched. The CDR3 protein is CASRGDRGSNQPQHF. For the CDR3, the DNA is TGTGCCAGCAGGGGGGACAGGGGAAGCAATCAGCCCCAGCATTTT.

As regards this clonotype: A much larger clone lies a single base off, so this may be a read error. CDR3 amino acids: CASSQGTERGGGLFF. CDR3 in DNA: TGTGCCAGCAGCCAAGGGACAGAGAGGGGCGGGGGGCTGTTTTTT. This rearrangement joins TRBV14 to TRBJ2-2; maybe TRBD2 (7 bases). Germline V gives CDR1 SGHDN, CDR2 FVKESK. The CDR3 totals 15 residues.

The chain has TRBV7-9 and TRBJ2-5, with D uncertain. This CDR3 region has 13 residues. Looked up from germline, CDR1 is SEHNR and CDR2 is FQNEAQ (reference sequence). V was pared by 5 bases and J by 5 bases, with 12 bases between. For the CDR3, the DNA is TGTGCCAGCAGCCCCTTGGGCCCGGAGACCCAGTACTTC. Residues: CASSPLGPETQYF.

This clonotype was seen many times. The chain joins TRBV3-1 to TRBJ1-5, with 7 nucleotides matching TRBD1. V lost 3 bases to trimming and J lost 4 bases; unmatched junction nucleotides: 3. This CDR3 has 14 residues. Germline V gene lookup returns CDR1 LGHDT and CDR2 YNNKEL (reference sequence). The CDR3 reads CASSQGTENQPQHF. The DNA for the CDR3 is TGTGCCAGCAGCCAGGGGACAGAAAATCAGCCCCAGCATTTT.

In this sample, this clonotype turned up many times. The V gene is TRBV6-1, the J gene TRBJ2-1, with TRBD2 as a possible D gene (6 bases). Trimming shortened V by 9 bases and J by 10 bases, and 31 bases separated the two germline ends. The CDR3 contains 17 residues. Germline V lookup: CDR1 MNHNS, CDR2 SASEGT. This chain's CDR3 is CASSPGAGHPNRREQFF. DNA for the CDR3: TGTGCCAGTTCTCCTGGGGCGGGGCACCCAAACCGGCGGGAGCAGTTCTTC.

V gene TRBV29-1 combines with J gene TRBJ2-7, with D unclear. V gave up 0 bases and J gave up 4 bases, with 4 bases separating them. Per germline, CDR1 SQVTM and CDR2 ANQGSEA. This CDR3 has 11 amino acids. The CDR3 region is CSVEEGYEQYF. CDR3 sequence (DNA): TGCAGCGTTGAAGAGGGATACGAGCAGTACTTC.

The chain links TRBV6-1 to TRBJ2-1; no clear D. Deletions cut 7 bases from V and 6 bases from J, with 16 bases between. The CDR3 covers 14 residues. Germline V gene data show CDR1 as MNHNS and CDR2 as SASEGT. CDR3 in DNA: TGTGCCAGCACTAGAGACTCGGCGTTCAATGAGCAGTTCTTC. Translated, it gives CASTRDSAFNEQFF.

The chain recombines TRBV15 with TRBJ2-3; D possibly uses TRBD1 or TRBD2 (6 bases each). The CDR3 covers 15 residues. Trimming stripped 5 bases from V and 1 base from J, with 13 bases between. Germline loops: CDR1 LNHNV, CDR2 YYDKDF (reference sequence). Here the CDR3 reads CATSGGGRGTDTQYF. The CDR3 nucleotides are TGTGCCACCAGCGGAGGGGGGCGGGGCACAGATACGCAGTATTTT.

This chain joins TRBV2 and TRBJ2-2, with D possibly matching TRBD1 (5 bases). Trimming left V 2 bases short and J 5 bases short, with 12 bases between. CDR3 length: 15 residues. Germline V gene data show CDR1 as SNHLY and CDR2 as FYNNEI. Here the CDR3 DNA reads TGTGCCAGCAGTGAATCGGCCAGGGCTACCGGGGAGCTGTTTTTT. Translated, it gives CASSESARATGELFF. The full variable domain, completed using reference TRBV2 and TRBJ2-2, is EPEVTQTPSHQVTQMGQEVILRCVPISNHLYFYWYRQILGQKVEFLVSFYNNEISEKSEIFDDQFSVERPDGSNFTLKIRSTKLEDSAMYFCASSESARATGELFFGEGSRLTVL.

With respect to this clonotype: Since no conserved phenylalanine or tryptophan closes the CDR3, a read error is the likely cause. The chain uses TRBV2 and TRBJ2-3; perhaps TRBD2 as D (6 bases). The CDR3 consists of 13 residues. Germline V lookup: CDR1 SNHLY, CDR2 FYNNEI. Between the trimmed V and J ends, which lost 5 bases and 5 bases, there was a span of 11 bases. The DNA for the CDR3 is TGTGCCAGCAGTAGCATCGGGGGAGATACGCAGTATCTT. Its protein is CASSSIGGDTQYL.

The sample holds many counts of this clonotype. The chain carries TRBV7-2 and TRBJ1-2; perhaps TRBD1 as D (5 bases). The germline V gene encodes CDR1 SGHTA and CDR2 FQGNSA. The germline V and J ends were trimmed by 6 bases and 0 bases, with 14 bases remaining between them. The length of the CDR3 is 15 residues. CDR3 sequence: CASRDDQGTNYGYTF. CDR3 nucleotides: TGTGCCAGCAGGGATGATCAGGGAACTAACTATGGCTACACCTTC.

This rearrangement joins TRBV6-1 to TRBJ2-7, with 8 nucleotides matching TRBD1. The J segment lost 2 bases and the V segment lost 10 bases, leaving 10 bases of the junction unmatched. There are 14 residues in the CDR3. The V gene's germline CDR1 is MNHNS and CDR2 SASEGT. The chain's CDR3 is CATTDRGIPYEQYF. In nucleotides, the CDR3 is TGTGCCACTACTGACAGGGGCATTCCCTACGAGCAGTACTTC.

This clonotype was observed at least ten times. The CDR3 here is CASARETQYF. In nucleotides, the CDR3 is TGTGCCAGCGCTCGAGAGACCCAGTACTTC. This chain connects TRBV7-8 to TRBJ2-5; D is ambiguous. This CDR3 is built from 10 residues. With 8 bases removed from V and 4 bases from J, the gap between germline ends came to 5 bases. Germline V gene sequence: CDR1 SGHVS, CDR2 FQNEAQ.

This clonotype was counted many times. The genes are TRBV24-1 and TRBJ1-1, with TRBD1 as a possible D gene (6 bases). V was shortened by 7 bases and J by 2 bases, with 13 bases between the two germline ends. CDR3 size: 14 residues. The V gene's germline CDR1 is KGHDR and CDR2 SFDVKD. CDR3 nucleotides: TGTGCCACCAGGAAGACAGGACCCAACACTGAAGCTTTCTTT. It is translated as CATRKTGPNTEAFF.

The gene calls are TRBV6-2 or TRBV6-3 and TRBJ2-5; TRBD2 matches at 11 bases. The CDR3 length is 15 residues. With 2 bases clipped from V and 1 base from J, the junction kept 0 bases outside the gene matches. Germline V gene sequence: CDR1 MNHEY, CDR2 SVGEGT. The CDR3 here is CASSYTSGGQETQYF. The CDR3, as DNA: TGTGCCAGCAGTTACACTAGCGGGGGCCAAGAGACCCAGTACTTC.

The V gene is TRBV7-2, the J gene TRBJ2-2; 10 bases agree with TRBD1. This CDR3 region has 15 residues. CDR1 SGHTA and CDR2 FQGNSA come from the germline V gene. The V and J ends lost 5 bases and 5 bases, in that order; junction bases with no gene match: 5. The CDR3 region has the DNA TGTGCCAGCAGCCCTCGGACAGGGGGGACCGGGGAGCTGTTTTTT. It encodes CASSPRTGGTGELFF. Full variable domain (remainder filled in from reference TRBV7-2 and TRBJ2-2): GAGVSQSPSNKVTEKGKDVELRCDPISGHTALYWYRQSLGQGLEFLIYFQGNSAPDKSGLPSDRFSAERTGGSVSTLTIQRTQQEDSAVYLCASSPRTGGTGELFFGEGSRLTVL.

Turning to this clonotype: This could be a read error, since a much larger clone is one nucleotide away. The chain links TRBV2 to TRBJ2-2; tentatively, D is TRBD1 or TRBD2 (5 bases each). Germline V gene sequence: CDR1 SNHLY, CDR2 FYNNEI. CDR3 size: 11 residues. The CDR3 DNA is TGTGCCAGCAGCTTTATGGGGGAGCTGCTTTTT. This sequence encodes CASSFMGELLF.

This clonotype is a singleton in its sample. V and J are TRBV19 and TRBJ2-1; no clear D. Per germline, CDR1 LNHDA and CDR2 SQIVND (reference sequence). The CDR3 loop spans 14 amino acids. V was pared by 5 bases and J by 0 bases, with 8 bases between. Written as DNA, the CDR3 is TGTGCCAGTAGTTTCCTGAGCTCCTACAATGAGCAGTTCTTC. Encoded protein: CASSFLSSYNEQFF.

The chain links TRBV10-3 to TRBJ2-7, with 10 bases aligning to TRBD1. The CDR3 consists of 14 residues. Germline CDR1 is ENHRY and CDR2 is SYGVKD. The J segment lost 5 bases and the V segment lost 2 bases, leaving 3 bases of the junction unmatched. CDR3 region: CAISENGQGDEQYF. CDR3 sequence (DNA): TGTGCCATCAGTGAGAACGGACAGGGGGACGAGCAGTACTTC.

The genes are TRBV15 and TRBJ1-1; D is undetermined. The CDR3 is 14 amino acids. Germline V gene sequence: CDR1 LNHNV, CDR2 YYDKDF (reference sequence). With 1 base removed from V and 1 base from J, the gap between germline ends came to 7 bases. CDR3 sequence reads: CATSRGSQNTEAFF. In DNA, the CDR3 is TGTGCCACCAGCAGAGGAAGTCAGAACACTGAAGCTTTCTTT.

This clonotype was detected only a few times. The chain combines TRBV2 with TRBJ2-3; 7 nucleotides align to TRBD2. Germline lookup yields CDR1 SNHLY and CDR2 FYNNEI. The CDR3 totals 13 residues. V lost 11 bases and J lost 3; bases outside the gene matches: 8. CDR3 bases: TGTGCCGTCTTGGGGGGGGGAACAGATACGCAGTATTTT. Encoded protein: CAVLGGGTDTQYF.

This chain uses TRBV15 with TRBJ2-3; D not certain. The CDR3 consists of 12 residues. Germline V gene sequence: CDR1 LNHNV, CDR2 YYDKDF (reference sequence). V was shortened by 3 bases and J by 4 bases, with 5 bases between the two germline ends. The DNA of the CDR3 is TGTGCCACCAGCAGTTTCCCAGATACGCAGTATTTT. It translates to CATSSFPDTQYF.

This sequence joins TRBV7-9 and TRBJ2-7; 9 bases are a match to TRBD1. Germline CDR1 reads SEHNR; CDR2 reads FQNEAQ (reference sequence). V gave up 5 bases and J gave up 4 bases; unmatched junction bases: 9. The CDR3 has 15 residues. CDR3 in amino acids: CASSPQGGQGYEQYF. The CDR3 bases are TGTGCCAGCAGCCCCCAGGGGGGACAGGGATACGAGCAGTACTTC.

V is TRBV20-1 and J is TRBJ2-5, with 12 nucleotides matching TRBD2. The CDR3 has 14 amino acids. Germline V CDR1 and CDR2: DFQATT, SNEGSKA (reference sequence). The J segment lost 4 bases and the V segment lost 4 bases, leaving 4 bases of the junction unmatched. This chain's CDR3 is CSATSGGALETQYF. The CDR3 DNA sequence: TGCAGTGCTACTAGCGGGGGGGCTCTAGAGACCCAGTACTTC.

The genes are TRBV2 and TRBJ1-4; D perhaps matches TRBD1 (5 bases). Germline CDR1 SNHLY, CDR2 FYNNEI. V lost 4 bases to trimming and J lost 4 bases, with 13 bases between them. The CDR3 totals 15 residues. CDR3 in amino acids: CASSGGAGDNEKLFF. DNA for the CDR3: TGTGCCAGCAGTGGTGGTGCGGGGGATAATGAAAAACTGTTTTTT.

The rearrangement joins TRBV7-8 to TRBJ2-7; possibly TRBD1 or TRBD2 for D (5 bases each). Trimming took off 5 bases at V and 0 bases at J, with 14 bases between the two ends. CDR1 is SGHVS and CDR2 is FQNEAQ in the germline V gene. The CDR3 covers 15 residues. The CDR3 sequence: CASSPSLGVSYEQYF. CDR3 bases: TGTGCCAGCAGCCCAAGCTTGGGGGTCTCCTACGAGCAGTACTTC. Supplemented by reference TRBV7-8 and TRBJ2-7, the full variable domain reads GAGVSQSPRYKVAKRGQDVALRCDPISGHVSLFWYQQALGQGPEFLTYFQNEAQLDKSGLPSDRFFAERPEGSVSTLKIQRTQQEDSAVYLCASSPSLGVSYEQYFGPGTRLTVT.